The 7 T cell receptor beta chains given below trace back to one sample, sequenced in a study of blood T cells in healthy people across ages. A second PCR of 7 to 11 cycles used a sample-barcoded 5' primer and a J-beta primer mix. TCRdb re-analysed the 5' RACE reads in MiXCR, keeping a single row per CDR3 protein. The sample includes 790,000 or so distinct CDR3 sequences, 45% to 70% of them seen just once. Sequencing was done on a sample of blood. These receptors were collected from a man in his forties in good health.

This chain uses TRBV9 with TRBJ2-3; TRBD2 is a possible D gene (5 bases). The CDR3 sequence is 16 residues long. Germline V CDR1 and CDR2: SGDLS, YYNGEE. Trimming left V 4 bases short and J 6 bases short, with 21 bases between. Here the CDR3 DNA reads TGTGCCAGCAGCCCGATAGCAGGAGGAGCCGGGGATACGCAGTATTTT. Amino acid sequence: CASSPIAGGAGDTQYF.

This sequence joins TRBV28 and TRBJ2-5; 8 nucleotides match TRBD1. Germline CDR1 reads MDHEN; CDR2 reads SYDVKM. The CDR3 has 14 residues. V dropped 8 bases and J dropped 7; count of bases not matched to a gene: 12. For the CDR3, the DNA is TGTGCCAGCCTAGTTCCAGGGGGCTCTGGGACCCAGTACTTC. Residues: CASLVPGGSGTQYF. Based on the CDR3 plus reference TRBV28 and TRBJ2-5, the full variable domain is DVKVTQSSRYLVKRTGEKVFLECVQDMDHENMFWYRQDPGLGLRLIYFSYDVKMKEKGDIPEGYSVSREKKERFSLILESASTNQTSMYLCASLVPGGSGTQYFGPGTRLLVL.

The CDR3 is CASSRDRDLNTIYF. The CDR3 nucleotides are TGTGCCAGCAGTCGGGACAGGGACCTAAACACCATATATTTT. The chain links TRBV28 to TRBJ1-3; 9 bases line up with TRBD1. Losses at the gene ends were 5 bases for V and 6 bases for J; bases not matched to a gene: 5. Germline lookup yields CDR1 MDHEN and CDR2 SYDVKM. CDR3 length equals 14 residues.

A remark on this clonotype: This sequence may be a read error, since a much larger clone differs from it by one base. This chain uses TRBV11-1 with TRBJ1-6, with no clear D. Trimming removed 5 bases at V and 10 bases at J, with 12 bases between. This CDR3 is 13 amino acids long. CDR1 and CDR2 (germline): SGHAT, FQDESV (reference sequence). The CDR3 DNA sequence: TGTGCCAGCAGCCGTGCACGGGAATCACCCCTCCACTTT. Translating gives CASSRARESPLHF.

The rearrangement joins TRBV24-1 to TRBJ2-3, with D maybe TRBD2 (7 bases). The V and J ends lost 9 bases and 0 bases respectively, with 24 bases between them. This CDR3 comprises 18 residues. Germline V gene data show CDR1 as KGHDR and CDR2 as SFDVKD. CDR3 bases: TGTGCCACCGCCGACAGACGGGGGGCTGGAGGGAGCACAGATACGCAGTATTTT. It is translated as CATADRRGAGGSTDTQYF.

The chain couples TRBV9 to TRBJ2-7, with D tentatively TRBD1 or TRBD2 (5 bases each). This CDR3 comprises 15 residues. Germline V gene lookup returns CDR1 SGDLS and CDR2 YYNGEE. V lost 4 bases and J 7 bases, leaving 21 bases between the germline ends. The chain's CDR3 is CASSTGPRPEGEQYF. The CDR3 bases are TGTGCCAGCAGCACTGGGCCCCGACCAGAGGGGGAGCAGTACTTC.

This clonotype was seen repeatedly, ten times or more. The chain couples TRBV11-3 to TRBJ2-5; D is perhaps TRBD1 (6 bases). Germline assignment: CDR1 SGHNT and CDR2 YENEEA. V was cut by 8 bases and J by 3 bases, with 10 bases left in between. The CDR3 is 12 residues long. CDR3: CASSRTEETQYF. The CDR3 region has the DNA TGTGCCAGCTCACGGACAGAAGAGACCCAGTACTTC.